This T cell receptor beta chain was obtained from a study of identical twins. In germline, CDR1 is MNHEY, CDR2 SVGEGT. The CDR3 contains 16 residues. V gave up 8 bases and J gave up 5 bases, with 21 bases separating them. There are a few counts of this clonotype. Its specificity is not known. Through template switching, a universal primer site was introduced, and the cDNA contained unique molecular identifiers. MiXCR, applied by TCRdb to the 5' RACE reads, yields one record per CDR3 protein. In the table there are 450,000 to 600,000 distinct CDR3 sequences, about a fifth of which are singletons. Whole-study results and caveats: High-abundance cord blood beta clonotypes had fewer insertions; memory repertoires showed none.

The data were also submitted as part of a second study, on yellow fever vaccine responses in identical twins.

The chain joins TRBV6-2 or TRBV6-3 to TRBJ2-2, with a possible D match to TRBD2 (5 bases). The TCR originated in a woman under 30 in good health. The sample was CD4+ T cells sorted from blood. The CDR3 bases are TGTGCCAGCGGTAGGGTTCCCCCTACGGGGACCGGGGAGCTGTTTTTT. Translating gives CASGRVPPTGTGELFF.